Presented here are 21 T cell receptor beta chains from one specimen sequenced in a study of PD-L1 blockade in urothelial cancer. Data came from immunoSEQ multiplex PCR; TCRdb stores just in-frame clones and leaves some out. The sample lists fewer than 75,000 clones; 80% to 85% were seen once. Sequences were derived from PBMCs, sampled around atezolizumab (anti-PD-L1) treatment. The receptors derive from an older man with urothelial cancer.

V is TRBV28 and J is TRBJ2-7, with D tentatively TRBD2 (6 bases). The CDR3 totals 17 residues. Germline CDR1 reads MDHEN; CDR2 reads SYDVKM. V was pared by 5 bases and J by 2 bases, with 22 bases between. The CDR3 spells CASSGRSRTGGTYEQYF. The DNA for the CDR3 is TGTGCCAGCAGTGGACGATCCCGAACCGGAGGGACCTACGAGCAGTACTTC.

In DNA, the CDR3 is TGTGCCAGCAGTTACTCGATGTTCAGGGGCGAGCAGTACTTC. Translating gives CASSYSMFRGEQYF. The chain is built from TRBV6-5 and TRBJ2-7, with D possibly TRBD1 on 6 matching bases. The V gene's germline CDR1 is MNHEY and CDR2 SVGAGI. The CDR3 extends over 14 amino acids. Trimming took 0 bases from V and 6 from J, leaving 12 bases between them.

V is TRBV28 and J is TRBJ1-4, with TRBD1 matching 7 bases. The V gene end was trimmed by 5 bases and the J gene end by 7 bases; junction bases not matched to a gene: 16. In germline, CDR1 is MDHEN, CDR2 SYDVKM. The CDR3 covers 17 residues. In nucleotides, the CDR3 is TGTGCCAGCAGTCCGGGGACAGCCCGGCCGGTTGGTGAAAAACTGTTTTTT. As protein: CASSPGTARPVGEKLFF.

The V call is TRBV7-9, the J call TRBJ1-5; 9 nucleotides match TRBD1. Germline values: CDR1 SEHNR, CDR2 FQNEAQ (reference sequence). The CDR3 consists of 17 residues. Trimming removed 5 bases from V and 2 bases from J; junction bases left unmatched: 10. The CDR3 is CASSHTTGGVGNQPQHF. The CDR3 DNA is TGTGCCAGCAGCCACACGACAGGGGGGGTGGGCAATCAGCCCCAGCATTTT.

This chain uses TRBV11-2 with TRBJ1-1, with D perhaps matching TRBD1 (5 bases). V was pared by 5 bases and J by 1 base, with 14 bases between. This CDR3 has 15 residues. CDR1 and CDR2 (germline): SGHAT, FQNNGV. Written as DNA, the CDR3 is TGTGCCAGCAGCCCTACCCCCGACAGGAACACTGAAGCTTTCTTT. Translated: CASSPTPDRNTEAFF.

This chain uses TRBV29-1 with TRBJ1-2; a possible D gene is TRBD1 (5 bases). V lost 5 bases and J lost 8, with 12 bases in between. The CDR3 is 11 amino acids. CDR1 is SQVTM and CDR2 is ANQGSEA in the germline V gene. CDR3 sequence: CSVHWGEGYTF. Here the CDR3 DNA reads TGCAGCGTTCACTGGGGGGAGGGCTACACCTTC.

CDR3 DNA sequence: TGTGCCAGCAGTTACTCCGGGGGGGGTGAGCAGTTCTTC. It translates to CASSYSGGGEQFF. The chain couples TRBV6-6 to TRBJ2-1; 8 bases line up with TRBD2. The CDR3 contains 13 residues. CDR1 MNHNY and CDR2 SVGAGI come from the germline V gene (reference sequence). Trimming at V came to 0 bases and at J to 9 bases, leaving 1 base not matched to a gene.

The chain is built from TRBV29-1 and TRBJ2-7; 8 nucleotides agree with TRBD1. Losses at the gene ends were 6 bases for V and 6 bases for J; bases not matched to a gene: 16. In germline, CDR1 is SQVTM, CDR2 ANQGSEA. The CDR3 has 15 residues. DNA for the CDR3: TGCAGCGTCAGAACTACAGGGGGTCATGTTCTCGAGCAGTACTTC. It is translated as CSVRTTGGHVLEQYF.

The chain has TRBV10-3 and TRBJ2-5, with D perhaps matching TRBD2 (6 bases). This CDR3 has 14 residues. Germline assignment: CDR1 ENHRY and CDR2 SYGVKD. Trimming shortened V by 3 bases and J by 4 bases, and 12 bases separated the two germline ends. DNA of the CDR3: TGTGCCATCAGTGAAACTCTGGAGGGAGAGACCCAGTACTTC. Its protein is CAISETLEGETQYF.

This clone has more than one count but fewer than ten. The gene calls are TRBV6-1 and TRBJ2-7, with TRBD2 identical over 13 bases. The V segment lost 4 bases and the J segment 3 bases; nucleotides outside the gene matches: 3. The CDR3 loop spans 15 amino acids. Germline V lookup: CDR1 MNHNS, CDR2 SASEGT. This CDR3 reads CASSARTSGSYEQYF. The CDR3 DNA reads TGTGCCAGCAGTGCCCGGACTAGCGGGAGCTACGAGCAGTACTTC.

This sequence joins TRBV11-2 and TRBJ2-7, with 7 positions matching TRBD2. The V segment lost 5 bases and the J segment 2 bases; nucleotides outside the gene matches: 6. Germline V lookup: CDR1 SGHAT, CDR2 FQNNGV. The length of the CDR3 is 14 residues. The CDR3 nucleotides read TGTGCCAGCAGCCAAGACCTAGCGGCCTACGAGCAGTACTTC. This sequence encodes CASSQDLAAYEQYF. Combining the CDR3 with reference TRBV11-2 and TRBJ2-7 gives the whole variable domain EAGVAQSPRYKIIEKRQSVAFWCNPISGHATLYWYQQILGQGPKLLIQFQNNGVVDDSQLPKDRFSAERLKGVDSTLKIQPAKLEDSAVYLCASSQDLAAYEQYFGPGTRLTVT.

This chain links TRBV11-2 with TRBJ1-1; D might be TRBD1 (5 bases). Germline-derived CDR1 and CDR2 are SGHAT and FQNNGV. The CDR3 consists of 13 residues. Trimming removed 5 bases from V and 8 bases from J, with 15 bases in between. DNA for the CDR3: TGTGCCAGCAGCGTGGACAACGTAGGGGAAGCTTTCTTT. As protein: CASSVDNVGEAFF.

CDR3 bases: TGTGCCAGCAGCTTAGAAGAGAAAGAGCAGTACTTC. This sequence encodes CASSLEEKEQYF. The rearrangement uses TRBV7-9 and TRBJ2-7; no clear D. V lost 1 base to trimming and J lost 7 bases, with 8 bases between them. The CDR3 length is 12 residues. Per germline, CDR1 SEHNR and CDR2 FQNEAQ (reference sequence).

The CDR3 sequence: CASSRLAGFTDTQYF. CDR3 DNA: TGTGCCAGTAGTAGACTAGCGGGGTTCACAGATACGCAGTATTTT. The chain is built from TRBV19 and TRBJ2-3; 11 bases line up with TRBD2. CDR1 and CDR2 from the germline V gene are LNHDA and SQIVND (reference sequence). The CDR3 length is 15 residues. V lost 4 bases to trimming and J lost 2 bases; unmatched junction nucleotides: 2.

This clone has just a few counts. The chain joins TRBV27 to TRBJ2-1, with a weak D call TRBD1 (6 bases). Deletions cut 0 bases from V and 4 bases from J, with 10 bases between. CDR1 is MNHEY and CDR2 is SMNVEV in the germline V gene (reference sequence). The CDR3 totals 15 residues. The CDR3 sequence is CASSLSGGSYNEQFF. DNA of the CDR3: TGTGCCAGCAGTTTATCTGGGGGCTCGTACAATGAGCAGTTCTTC.

The chain uses TRBV4-1 and TRBJ2-7, with 12 bases aligning to TRBD1. V gave up 4 bases and J gave up 5 bases; unmatched junction bases: 12. CDR1 MGHRA and CDR2 YSYEKL come from the germline V gene. This CDR3 region has 17 residues. DNA of the CDR3: TGCGCCAGCAGCCGATATATAACCGGGACAGGGGGCCACGAGCAGTACTTC. Residues: CASSRYITGTGGHEQYF.

This chain links TRBV6-1 with TRBJ1-2; perhaps TRBD1 as D (5 bases). CDR3 length equals 15 residues. Germline CDR1 is MNHNS and CDR2 is SASEGT. Trimming removed 3 bases from V and 2 bases from J, with 13 bases in between. The CDR3 region is CASSESQGLNYGYTF. CDR3 DNA: TGTGCCAGCAGTGAGAGCCAGGGTCTCAACTATGGCTACACCTTC.

V and J are TRBV5-4 and TRBJ2-3; D is possibly TRBD2 (7 bases). With 0 bases removed from V and 3 bases from J, the gap between germline ends came to 11 bases. CDR3 length: 15 amino acids. CDR1 SGHNT and CDR2 YYREEE come from the germline V gene (reference sequence). The CDR3: CASSLVGGDTDTQYF. The DNA for the CDR3 is TGTGCCAGCAGCTTGGTAGGGGGGGATACAGATACGCAGTATTTT.

The gene calls are TRBV5-6 and TRBJ1-2; D unresolved. This CDR3 has 15 amino acids. Germline values: CDR1 SGHDT, CDR2 YYEEEE. Trimming removed 1 base at V and 3 bases at J, with 13 bases between. In nucleotides, the CDR3 is TGTGCCAGCAGCTTGACCGCCGGAGGTGACTATGGCTACACCTTC. Its translation is CASSLTAGGDYGYTF.

This clone came up a few times. This same CDR3 is encoded by further DNA sequences in the sample. The chain links TRBV19 to TRBJ1-1; no definite D call. The V and J ends lost 5 bases and 1 base respectively, with 11 bases between them. The germline V gene has CDR1 LNHDA and CDR2 SQIVND (reference sequence). CDR3 length: 14 residues. CDR3 coding DNA: TGTGCCAGTAGTCCCCTTTTCGGGAACACTGAAGCTTTCTTT. The encoded protein is CASSPLFGNTEAFF.

This clone was counted once. CDR3 protein: CASSKQGQFYNEQFF. CDR3 bases: TGTGCCAGCAGCAAACAGGGGCAATTCTACAATGAGCAGTTCTTC. The chain links TRBV21-1 to TRBJ2-1; the table assigns TRBD1, which was not confirmed against the DNA. TRBV21-1 is a recognized pseudogene. This CDR3 comprises 15 residues.